The present entry profiles one T cell receptor beta chain with its context. Its antigen has not been determined. The input lacks base qualities; no much larger clone sits a single base away. Sequenced using an Illumina HiSeq 2500. Quantitative 5'-RACE with molecular barcodes was used to prepare TCR beta libraries. The original methods were these. A new computational method based on a probabilistic model of VDJ rearrangement was used to identify disease-linked TCR variants. TCRdb's own reprocessing of the public reads used fastp at Q25 and MiXCR and kept productive beta chains. When rows share a CDR3 protein, they turn into one entry using the most common DNA and genes. In this record, the V and J calls reflect TCRdb's handling and not the investigators' own analysis. This sample is represented by hundreds of thousands of distinct CDR3 sequences; approximately 12% of them were singletons. 0.45% to 0.6% of the sample comes from the top ten.

This record belongs to a study of CD8 T cells in ankylosing spondylitis (dated by TCRdb to the late 2010s). Background for the entire study: To find TCR variants linked to disease, the study profiled T cell receptor beta repertoires in ankylosing spondylitis patients and healthy donors. In total, the full study cohort was made up of about 99 healthy donors and 25 to 30 ankylosing spondylitis patients. Peripheral blood was sampled, and synovial fluid was also collected from ankylosing spondylitis patients. General conclusions and limits of the study: Some motif variants had previously been reported in the synovial fluid and blood of reactive arthritis patients, which suggests shared mechanisms of disease initiation. In peripheral blood, the disease-linked clones were found at relatively low frequencies and had a CD8+ phenotype. A TCR beta motif made up of seven or eight highly homologous amino acid variants appeared to be characteristic of blood from ankylosing spondylitis patients. Significant enrichment of the disease-linked clones was reported in matched synovial fluid samples from ankylosing spondylitis patients.

The CDR3 covers 11 residues, taking in both the cysteine and the phenylalanine. Here the CDR3 DNA is all that survives: 33 bases in frame from base 1. As encoded in the germline V gene, CDR1 is SQVTM while CDR2 is ANQGSEA. At the junction V is shortened by 7 bases and J by 4 bases; bases outside the gene matches: 3. The V and J segments used are TRBV29-1 and TRBJ1-2, and 7 bases in between align with TRBD1. The TCR sequence derives from a male donor with ankylosing spondylitis. Sequencing was done on a sample of blood, either unsorted or a sorted T cell fraction (not recorded which). The CDR3 region reads CSGRDSYGYTF. The DNA sequence follows: TGCAGCGGGCGGGACAGCTATGGCTACACCTTC.